A selection of T cell receptor beta chains follows, all from one sample in a study of cytomegalovirus exposure and HLA in healthy donors. Produced via immunoSEQ multiplex PCR; TCRdb's table is partial and in-frame only. The table lists some 150,000 clones, approximately 83% of them singletons. What was sequenced was PBMCs. These receptors all stem from a woman between 18 and 29 years old in good health and CMV-seronegative. The CDR3 runs from the conserved cysteine through the conserved F or W. D genes are given only for firm matches. A clone size is listed for some rows: how often the clone was seen (once, few, many), or a class if it is expanded.

cdr3_length,d_call,j_call,clone_size,v_call,cdr3_aa,cdr3_nt
14,-,TRBJ1-2,-,TRBV5-1,CASSPGQNIYGYTF,TGCGCCAGCAGCCCCGGACAGAATATATATGGCTACACCTTC
15,TRBD2,TRBJ2-1,-,TRBV7-2,CASSSGTRSYNEQFF,TGTGCCAGCAGTTCCGGGACTAGGTCCTACAATGAGCAGTTCTTC
16,-,TRBJ2-7,-,TRBV5-4,CASSPGQGGYSYEQYF,TGTGCCAGCAGCCCGGGGCAGGGGGGATACTCCTACGAGCAGTACTTC
15,-,TRBJ1-2,-,TRBV30,CAWSLPGGVNYGYTF,TGTGCCTGGAGTCTACCCGGAGGGGTTAACTATGGCTACACCTTC
14,TRBD1,TRBJ2-3,-,TRBV6-6,CASWPGQGTDTQYF,TGTGCCAGCTGGCCGGGACAGGGGACAGATACGCAGTATTTT
17,-,TRBJ1-2,-,TRBV25-1,CASSVYHSDSFVYGYTF,TGTGCCAGCAGTGTATACCACTCGGACAGTTTTGTCTATGGCTACACCTTC
14,TRBD1,TRBJ1-2,-,TRBV11-2,CASSPRDRNYGYTF,TGTGCCAGCAGCCCCCGGGACAGAAACTATGGCTACACCTTC
13,-,TRBJ1-1,-,TRBV5-1,CASSSSGGTKAFF,TGCGCCAGCAGCTCGAGCGGTGGGACAAAAGCTTTCTTT
14,TRBD2,TRBJ2-2,-,TRBV2,CASLGGLGSGELFF,TGTGCCAGCTTGGGAGGGCTGGGTTCCGGGGAGCTGTTTTTT
15,-,TRBJ2-6,-,TRBV19,CASSPLGSGANGLTF,TGTGCCAGTAGCCCTTTGGGGTCTGGGGCCAACGGCCTGACTTTC
14,TRBD1,TRBJ2-5,few,TRBV13,CASSTRTGRETQYF,TGTGCCAGCAGCACACGGACAGGGAGGGAGACCCAGTACTTC
19,-,TRBJ1-3,-,TRBV7-6,CASSLGVGRRSYSGNTIYF,TGTGCCAGCAGCTTAGGAGTGGGCAGGCGCTCGTACTCTGGAAACACCATATATTTT
16,TRBD1,TRBJ2-3,few,TRBV5-6,CASSRPSRGRENTQYF,TGTGCCAGCAGCCGACCTAGCAGGGGGCGCGAGAATACGCAGTATTTT
17,TRBD1,TRBJ2-6,once,TRBV2,CASTSQGAGPGANGLTF,TGTGCCAGCACGTCACAGGGGGCGGGACCTGGGGCCAACGGCCTGACTTTC
16,-,TRBJ2-7,-,TRBV21-1,CASRGTSGGHSYEQYF,TGTGCCAGCAGAGGGACTAGCGGGGGGCACTCCTACGAGCAGTACTTC
13,TRBD1,TRBJ1-1,-,TRBV5-1,CASRGTGNTEAFF,TGCGCCAGCAGAGGGACAGGGAACACTGAAGCTTTCTTT
13,-,TRBJ2-5,-,TRBV19,CASSSMYQETQYF,TGTGCCAGTAGTAGTATGTACCAAGAGACCCAGTACTTC
14,-,TRBJ1-5,-,TRBV29-1,CSVEEAGWGQPQHF,TGCAGCGTTGAAGAGGCAGGGTGGGGTCAGCCCCAGCATTTT
12,-,TRBJ2-7,-,TRBV6-5,CASSSTGFEQYF,TGTGCCAGCAGCTCCACAGGGTTCGAGCAGTACTTC
15,-,TRBJ1-1,-,TRBV19,CASSIRSQGNTEAFF,TGTGCCAGTAGTATTCGGTCCCAGGGGAACACTGAAGCTTTCTTT
13,TRBD1,TRBJ2-7,-,TRBV5-1,CASSLRGGDEQYF,TGCGCCAGCAGCTTAAGAGGGGGCGACGAGCAGTACTTC
12,-,TRBJ2-7,-,TRBV11-2,CASSVDSYEQYF,TGTGCCAGCAGCGTGGACAGCTACGAGCAGTACTTC
11,-,TRBJ1-2,-,TRBV20-1,CSAPQTYGYTF,TGCAGTGCTCCACAAACATATGGCTACACCTTC
19,TRBD2,TRBJ2-3,-,TRBV19,CASSPPWGTSGGYTDTQYF,TGTGCCAGTAGTCCACCCTGGGGGACTAGCGGGGGGTACACAGATACGCAGTATTTT
13,-,TRBJ1-1,-,TRBV2,CASTLGGETEAFF,TGTGCCAGCACTTTAGGGGGGGAAACTGAAGCTTTCTTT
14,-,TRBJ2-7,-,TRBV19,CASSLSGPPYEQYF,TGTGCCAGTAGTCTTTCAGGGCCTCCCTACGAGCAGTACTTC
15,TRBD1,TRBJ1-2,-,TRBV30,CAWSSWGQGNYGYTF,TGTGCCTGGAGTAGCTGGGGACAGGGGAACTATGGCTACACCTTC
14,TRBD1,TRBJ1-2,-,TRBV15,CATSRARTGLGYTF,TGTGCCACCAGCAGAGCAAGGACAGGGCTAGGCTACACCTTC
14,TRBD1,TRBJ2-5,-,TRBV7-9,CASSLSGGQETQYF,TGTGCCAGCAGCTTATCAGGGGGCCAAGAGACCCAGTACTTC
14,-,TRBJ1-1,-,TRBV10-1,CASSESIGDTEAFF,TGCGCCAGCAGTGAGTCGATCGGAGACACTGAAGCTTTCTTT
14,TRBD1,TRBJ2-7,-,TRBV5-6,CASSFGQGAHEQYF,TGTGCCAGCAGCTTTGGACAGGGGGCCCACGAGCAGTACTTC
14,-,TRBJ2-7,-,TRBV27,CASSFLDRSYEQYF,TGTGCCAGCAGTTTCCTGGACAGATCCTACGAGCAGTACTTC
14,-,TRBJ2-7,-,TRBV7-2,CASSRQTSSYEQYF,TGTGCCAGCAGCCGACAGACCAGCTCCTACGAGCAGTACTTC
16,TRBD1,TRBJ1-1,-,TRBV6-6,CASIPGQGVLNTEAFF,TGTGCCAGCATTCCAGGACAGGGAGTCTTGAACACTGAAGCTTTCTTT
9,-,TRBJ1-1,-,TRBV20-1,CSASREAFF,TGCAGTGCTAGCCGTGAAGCTTTCTTT
16,-,TRBJ2-6,-,TRBV2,CASRDSGFGGANVLTF,TGTGCCAGCAGGGATTCAGGGTTTGGCGGGGCCAACGTCCTGACTTTC
16,TRBD1,TRBJ2-3,once,TRBV7-3,CASSRGHRGSTDTQYF,TGTGCCAGCAGCCGAGGACACAGGGGTAGCACAGATACGCAGTATTTT
15,-,TRBJ1-4,-,TRBV5-1,CASSFGRGHNEKLFF,TGCGCCAGCAGCTTCGGCAGGGGACATAATGAAAAACTGTTTTTT
19,TRBD1,TRBJ1-6,-,TRBV11-1,CASSFAIPPGTGVQSPLHF,TGTGCCAGCAGCTTCGCGATCCCGCCCGGGACAGGGGTTCAATCACCCCTCCACTTT
15,TRBD1,TRBJ1-2,-,TRBV5-6,CASSWRDRGNYGYTF,TGTGCCAGCAGCTGGCGGGACAGGGGAAACTATGGCTACACCTTC
14,TRBD2,TRBJ2-2,once,TRBV29-1,CSVKGLANTGELFF,TGCAGCGTTAAAGGACTAGCGAACACCGGGGAGCTGTTTTTT
10,-,TRBJ2-5,-,TRBV30,CAWSEETQYF,TGTGCCTGGAGCGAAGAGACCCAGTACTTC
10,-,TRBJ2-1,-,TRBV29-1,CSVAGNEQFF,TGCAGCGTTGCCGGCAATGAGCAGTTCTTC
12,-,TRBJ1-1,-,TRBV29-1,CSVEFGGSEAFF,TGCAGCGTTGAATTCGGAGGTAGTGAAGCTTTCTTT
14,TRBD1,TRBJ2-1,-,TRBV4-1,CASSQGRQGDEQFF,TGCGCCAGCAGCCAGGGAAGACAGGGCGATGAGCAGTTCTTC
13,-,TRBJ1-1,-,TRBV6-5,CASRVHMNTEAFF,TGTGCCAGCAGAGTCCACATGAACACTGAAGCTTTCTTT
12,-,TRBJ1-2,-,TRBV30,CAWTAGNYGYTF,TGTGCCTGGACCGCAGGGAACTATGGCTACACCTTC
14,-,TRBJ1-1,-,TRBV19,CASSMGRENTEAFF,TGTGCCAGTAGTATGGGCAGGGAAAACACTGAAGCTTTCTTT
15,-,TRBJ2-2,-,TRBV7-2,CASSLASSASGELFF,TGTGCCAGCAGCTTAGCTTCTAGCGCATCCGGGGAGCTGTTTTTT
16,TRBD2,TRBJ2-3,-,TRBV28,CASPPALAGLTDTQYF,TGTGCCAGCCCTCCCGCACTAGCGGGGCTCACAGATACGCAGTATTTT